These T cell receptor beta chains were read from a single sample in a study of blood T cell repertoires in COVID-19. Assay: immunoSEQ multiplex PCR; the TCRdb copy retains only in-frame clones and omits some. The sample contains about 240,000 clones, around 90% of which appear only once. What was sequenced was peripheral blood. The receptor set was obtained from a woman in her 30s with acute or convalescent COVID-19. Each CDR3 is given without its conserved first and last residue. The order of the fields is CDR3 protein, J gene, V gene.

ASSIWGRAADTQY TRBJ2-3 TRBV6-2/TRBV6-3
ASSLGQTYEQY TRBJ2-7 TRBV11-2
SGQQGARETQY TRBJ2-5 TRBV29-1
ATRGWVGSNQPQH TRBJ1-5 TRBV24-1
ASSGRRGEAF TRBJ1-1 TRBV9
ASSQDREGRLDSPLH TRBJ1-6 TRBV3-1/TRBV3-2
ASSESVYPHRVVQPQH TRBJ1-5 TRBV10-1
SVEDRSYEQY TRBJ2-7 TRBV29-1
ASSLRGFGGNQPQH TRBJ1-5 TRBV7-2
ASSQALTSGSALF TRBJ2-1 TRBV3-1/TRBV3-2
ASSSSGDEKLF TRBJ1-4 TRBV25-1
ASTLSGRRLTDTQY TRBJ2-3 TRBV2
ASSPHAGGSGYT TRBJ1-2 TRBV7-2
ASSQGLLTTDTQY TRBJ2-3 TRBV4-3
ASSSSGADTGELF TRBJ2-2 TRBV5-1
ASRLGLAGGQETQY TRBJ2-5 TRBV2
ASGELAGGNTGELF TRBJ2-2 TRBV2
ASSSGTGGGVYEQY TRBJ2-7 TRBV5-5
ASSLQTLAGGYFNEQF TRBJ2-1 TRBV11-2
ASSQDYRRREVNTEAF TRBJ1-1 TRBV3-1/TRBV3-2
ATKEGDSGNTIY TRBJ1-3 TRBV24-1
ASSEVQGYGYT TRBJ1-2 TRBV6-1
AISEAGLAGAA TRBJ2-4 TRBV10-3
ASSRHGFYEQY TRBJ2-7 TRBV11-1
ASSQEARGPYEQY TRBJ2-7 TRBV4-3
ASSSRDTTYNEQF TRBJ2-1 TRBV7-9
SVGIQGAPWETQY TRBJ2-5 TRBV29-1
ASSIRLAEKHEQF TRBJ2-1 TRBV19
ASGSPRSF TRBJ2-1 TRBV12-5
ASSQDYSSQQF TRBJ2-1 TRBV4-3
ASSLAGTGMNEQF TRBJ2-1 TRBV7-9
ASSQVFRLAGVGSSYNEQF TRBJ2-1 TRBV14
ASSTPTGSGNTIY TRBJ1-3 TRBV6-2/TRBV6-3
ASSPTGVDTGELF TRBJ2-2 TRBV2
ASRRAESNQPQH TRBJ1-5 TRBV6-4
ASSQLQGGPTGELF TRBJ2-2 TRBV16
ASSIGRGLPNEKLF TRBJ1-4 TRBV19
ASSSTTGHNSPLH TRBJ1-6 TRBV5-4